Listed below are T cell receptor beta chains from one sample, sequenced in a study of blood T cells in healthy people across ages. TCRdb re-analysed the 5' RACE reads in MiXCR, keeping a single row per CDR3 protein. This table holds around 940,000 distinct CDR3 sequences, about 53% found once. The sample was blood. These receptors were taken from a woman aged 60 to 75 in good health. Both conserved end residues are part of each CDR3. Expanded clones are given a class, and other clones once, few, many or no size at all.

J | size | V | CDR3
TRBJ2-3 | few | TRBV20-1 | CSAKTSGRWDTQYF
TRBJ2-1 | few | TRBV29-1 | CSVGFSGNEQFF
TRBJ1-2 | . | TRBV5-8 | CASSLLLGNYGYTF
TRBJ2-1 | . | TRBV18 | CASSPKGLAGSEQFF
TRBJ1-1 | . | TRBV11-2 | CASSFTGVRIWAEAFF
TRBJ2-4 | few | TRBV20-1 | CSAREASSSKNIQYF
TRBJ2-3 | . | TRBV14 | CASSQVALWREDADTQYF
TRBJ2-7 | . | TRBV11-2 | CASSLNAGTYEQYF
TRBJ2-4 | few | TRBV7-9 | CASSPVIRGNIQYF
. | few | TRBV12-3/TRBV12-4 | CASKPAGTGYEQYF
TRBJ2-3 | few | TRBV29-1 | CSVEPETGLSTDTQYF
TRBJ1-5 | . | TRBV29-1 | CSLNQPQHF
TRBJ1-1 | . | TRBV2 | CAGSDRPNTEAFF
TRBJ1-1 | . | TRBV6-2/TRBV6-3 | CASSYGGVSTEAFF
TRBJ2-1 | few | TRBV2 | CASRYYGLAGDGSYNEQFF
TRBJ2-7 | many | TRBV27 | CASSLRAGGPYEQYF
TRBJ2-7 | . | TRBV6-6 | CASSPGGGSGNEQYF
TRBJ2-5 | . | TRBV7-9 | CASTTKDRSGGETQYF
TRBJ2-3 | . | TRBV7-2 | CASSQRGLATDTQYF
TRBJ1-2 | . | TRBV4-1 | CASSVTGGASGYTF
TRBJ1-4 | . | TRBV27 | CASSLGYGLGNEKLFF
TRBJ2-1 | once | TRBV19 | CASMGWRNNEQFF
TRBJ2-7 | . | TRBV28 | CASSRMDISEQYF
. | . | TRBV5-1 | CASSLGELRSDEQYF